In this sample, the clone carrying this TCR beta chain turned up a few times. Its target is not known. V was pared by 7 bases and J by 6 bases, with 18 bases between. The length of the CDR3 is 14 residues. The entry originates in a study of T cell repertoires in cytomegalovirus infection. Study summary: HLA-B-restricted CMV epitopes that are well studied, plus recently identified HLA-C-restricted ones, were used by the study.

In TCRdb, the reads were re-called with MiXCR into one record per CDR3 protein. The table has around 570,000 distinct CDR3 sequences, under 45% seen once. General study points: Dominating the ex vivo response were HLA-C-restricted CMV-specific TCR beta clonotypes.

The chain carries TRBV12-3 or TRBV12-4 and TRBJ1-1; TRBD1 might be the D (5 bases). The sequenced sample was cultured PBMCs, obtained from culture after CMV antigen stimulation. The receptor comes from a human donor in good health (CMV status not recorded). Some clones in this sample may be carry-over from other donors' samples. CDR3 nucleotide sequence: TGTGCCAGCACCCCGGGACCCATAAAAGCTGAAGCTTTCTTT. Its translation is CASTPGPIKAEAFF.